Shown below are 20 T cell receptor beta chains from a single sample sequenced in a study of shared clonotypes between healthy human individuals. Here immunoSEQ multiplex PCR was the method, and the copy in TCRdb shows in-frame clones only, minus some. Of 2 million to 2.5 million clones in the sample, nearly 97% were seen once. Sequenced input: naive CD4+ T cells sorted from blood. Subset: CD45RA+ positively selected. These TCRs come from a man aged 18 to 29 in good health.

The CDR3, as DNA: TGCGCCAGCGTTGGTCGTTGGGACCACAATGAGCAGTTCTTC. Translation gives CASVGRWDHNEQFF. V and J are TRBV10-2 and TRBJ2-1; D possibly matches TRBD1 or TRBD2 (5 bases each). Between the trimmed V and J ends, which lost 8 bases and 5 bases, there was a span of 16 bases. The V gene's germline CDR1 is WSHSY and CDR2 SAAADI. The CDR3 is 14 residues long.

On this clone itself: Additional DNA sequences in this sample encode the identical CDR3. This chain connects TRBV5-1 to TRBJ2-2; 9 nucleotides align to TRBD1. Looked up from germline, CDR1 is SGHRS and CDR2 is YFSETQ. V lost 3 bases and J lost 4; bases outside the gene matches: 4. The length of the CDR3 is 15 residues. The CDR3, as DNA: TGCGCCAGCAGCTCCGGGACAGGGATCACCGGGGAGCTGTTTTTT. Protein product: CASSSGTGITGELFF.

The gene calls are TRBV5-1 and TRBJ2-5, with a weak D call TRBD2 (6 bases). V was cut by 4 bases and J by 10 bases, with 17 bases left in between. The CDR3 spans 13 residues. The germline V gene has CDR1 SGHRS and CDR2 YFSETQ. CDR3 sequence (DNA): TGCGCCAGCAGCCTTGGAGCTGGGCGGGGCCAGTACTTC. The encoded protein is CASSLGAGRGQYF.

The chain couples TRBV7-9 to TRBJ2-4, with a tentative D call TRBD2 (5 bases). Germline loops: CDR1 SEHNR, CDR2 FQNEAQ (reference sequence). V was trimmed by 3 bases and J by 0 bases, leaving 12 bases between them. The CDR3 length is 16 residues. The DNA of the CDR3 is TGTGCCAGCAGCTTCGAGGGTTTACTAGCCAAAAACATTCAGTACTTC. Encoded protein: CASSFEGLLAKNIQYF.

CDR3 residues: CASSLGASLETQYF. The CDR3, as DNA: TGTGCCAGCAGCTTAGGTGCTAGTCTGGAGACCCAGTACTTC. The V and J genes are TRBV11-1 and TRBJ2-5; no clear D gene. Per the germline V gene, CDR1 is SGHAT and CDR2 is FQDESV (reference sequence). Trimming shortened V by 1 base and J by 5 bases, and 11 bases separated the two germline ends. The CDR3 has 14 amino acids.

Written as DNA, the CDR3 is TGTGCCAGCAGTTACTCTGGGCCCCAGCATTTT. Translated, it gives CASSYSGPQHF. V usage is TRBV6-6 and J usage is TRBJ1-5; no firm D call. Trimming took off 0 bases at V and 9 bases at J, with 3 bases between the two ends. CDR3 length equals 11 residues. CDR1 MNHNY and CDR2 SVGAGI come from the germline V gene (reference sequence).

The J gene is TRBJ2-7, the V gene TRBV7-9; D possibly uses TRBD1 or TRBD2 (5 bases each). CDR3 length: 15 residues. The ends were cut back, 4 bases at V and 0 bases at J, with 13 bases in the middle. Germline V gene data show CDR1 as SEHNR and CDR2 as FQNEAQ (reference sequence). The CDR3 DNA sequence: TGTGCCAGCAGCTGGGGACGAACGAGCTCCTACGAGCAGTACTTC. The encoded protein is CASSWGRTSSYEQYF.

The chain links TRBV5-1 to TRBJ2-3, with TRBD2 matching 8 bases. Looked up from germline, CDR1 is SGHRS and CDR2 is YFSETQ. The CDR3 totals 15 residues. Losses at the gene ends were 2 bases for V and 4 bases for J; bases not matched to a gene: 6. Written as DNA, the CDR3 is TGCGCCAGCAGCTTAGAGCGGCGGGGGGCAGATACGCAGTATTTT. As protein: CASSLERRGADTQYF.

The rearrangement joins TRBV10-3 to TRBJ2-7; D is perhaps TRBD2 (6 bases). The V gene lost 10 bases and the J gene lost 3 bases, with 16 bases spanning the gap. Germline V gene data show CDR1 as ENHRY and CDR2 as SYGVKD. The CDR3 has 13 amino acids. CDR3 loop: CATRGTAGYEQYF. The CDR3 bases are TGTGCCACCCGAGGGACTGCCGGCTACGAGCAGTACTTC.

The J gene is TRBJ1-6, the V gene TRBV13; D remains unclear. This CDR3 region has 15 residues. Trimming left V 5 bases short and J 10 bases short, with 18 bases between. Looked up from germline, CDR1 is PRHDT and CDR2 is FYEKMQ (reference sequence). CDR3: CASSLKSRRESPLHF. The CDR3 DNA follows: TGTGCCAGCAGCCTCAAGTCCCGGAGAGAATCACCCCTCCACTTT.

Comments on this clone: Other DNA sequences in this sample translate to the same CDR3. The chain employs TRBV18 and TRBJ1-1; TRBD1 might be the D (5 bases). Germline lookup yields CDR1 KGHSH and CDR2 LQKENI. CDR3 length: 13 amino acids. Trimming took off 6 bases at V and 1 base at J, with 9 bases between the two ends. The CDR3 region is CASSPGRNTEAFF. The CDR3 region has the DNA TGTGCCAGCTCCCCGGGACGGAACACTGAAGCTTTCTTT.

The V and J genes are TRBV5-1 and TRBJ1-4, with D tentatively TRBD1 (5 bases). Germline CDR1 is SGHRS and CDR2 is YFSETQ. The CDR3 covers 17 residues. V was pared by 4 bases and J by 3 bases, with 19 bases between. This CDR3 reads CASSPRDSLPPNEKLFF. The CDR3 nucleotides read TGCGCCAGCAGCCCGCGGGACTCCCTACCACCTAATGAAAAACTGTTTTTT.

This rearrangement joins TRBV5-6 to TRBJ2-3, with 12 bases aligning to TRBD2. CDR3 size: 17 residues. Germline V gene data show CDR1 as SGHDT and CDR2 as YYEEEE. With V trimmed by 6 bases and J by 4 bases, 12 bases remained unmatched. The CDR3 region has the DNA TGTGCCAGCATCCGTAAGACTAGCGGGGGCGGGGCAGATACGCAGTATTTT. Protein product: CASIRKTSGGGADTQYF.

The rearrangement links TRBV30 to TRBJ2-5; 10 bases line up with TRBD2. The junction had 14 bases not matched to a gene; V was cut back by 3 bases and J by 4 bases. This CDR3 has 17 residues. Per germline, CDR1 GTSNPN and CDR2 SVGIG (reference sequence). CDR3 sequence: CAWSLGLAVLTGETQYF. DNA of the CDR3: TGTGCCTGGAGCCTCGGACTAGCGGTCCTAACCGGAGAGACCCAGTACTTC.

The chain employs TRBV15 and TRBJ2-7; unclear D gene. The V gene's germline CDR1 is LNHNV and CDR2 YYDKDF (reference sequence). The V end lost 1 base, the J end lost 3 bases, and 10 bases lay between the germline ends. The CDR3 has 14 residues. The CDR3 coding sequence is TGTGCCACCAGCAGAGGCCCGGCGAACTACGAGCAGTACTTC. Residues: CATSRGPANYEQYF.

The chain employs TRBV5-1 and TRBJ2-7; D gene uncertain. The V gene's germline CDR1 is SGHRS and CDR2 YFSETQ. Trimming took 1 base from V and 6 from J, leaving 17 bases between them. CDR3 length: 15 residues. CDR3 coding DNA: TGCGCCAGCAGCTTGAATCCAGGTTTCTCTGGCGAGCAGTACTTC. Translated, it gives CASSLNPGFSGEQYF.

This chain joins TRBV12-5 and TRBJ2-1; 8 nucleotides agree with TRBD1. This CDR3 is 13 amino acids long. Germline V CDR1 and CDR2: LGHNT, FRNRAP. Germline trimming cut 3 bases from V and 12 bases from J; bases unmatched to any gene: 7. The CDR3 nucleotides are TGTGCTAGTGGTTTACTAACCCAGGGGGCGCAGTTCTTC. It codes for CASGLLTQGAQFF.

CDR3 sequence (DNA): TGTGCCAGCAGCCTACAGGGGTATAGCAATCAGCCCCAGCATTTT. Residues: CASSLQGYSNQPQHF. This chain joins TRBV7-2 and TRBJ1-5; TRBD1 agrees at 7 bases. Germline lookup yields CDR1 SGHTA and CDR2 FQGNSA. The CDR3 has 15 residues. J was trimmed by 0 bases and V by 5 bases; bases with no gene match: 4. Complete variable domain (other parts from reference TRBV7-2 and TRBJ1-5): GAGVSQSPSNKVTEKGKDVELRCDPISGHTALYWYRQSLGQGLEFLIYFQGNSAPDKSGLPSDRFSAERTGGSVSTLTIQRTQQEDSAVYLCASSLQGYSNQPQHFGDGTRLSIL.

The chain couples TRBV4-3 to TRBJ2-7; 8 bases agree with TRBD2. The CDR3 spans 16 residues. Germline CDR1 and CDR2: LGHNA and YSLEER. The J segment lost 4 bases and the V segment lost 0 bases, leaving 8 bases of the junction unmatched. CDR3 protein: CASSQDSGTRSYEQYF. As DNA, the CDR3 is TGCGCCAGCAGCCAAGACTCTGGGACTAGAAGTTACGAGCAGTACTTC.

The V and J genes are TRBV2 and TRBJ2-2; 7 nucleotides match TRBD1. In germline, CDR1 is SNHLY, CDR2 FYNNEI. The junction had 6 bases not matched to a gene; V was cut back by 5 bases and J by 3 bases. This CDR3 is 15 amino acids long. The CDR3 here is CASSFDRVDTGELFF. In nucleotides, the CDR3 is TGTGCCAGCAGTTTCGACAGGGTAGACACCGGGGAGCTGTTTTTT.